The clone carrying this T cell receptor beta chain came up a few times. The blood sample predates any ophthalmopathy symptoms, coming from first hyperthyroidism diagnosis. From roughly 9.2 ml of fresh peripheral blood, PBMCs were isolated. TCR beta CDR3 regions were amplified from RNA. The TCR CDR3 was amplified in a first-round RT-PCR using the HTBI primer set. TCRdb ran MiXCR on the multiplex PCR reads and lists one entry per CDR3 protein. The sample has hundreds of thousands of distinct CDR3 sequences, around a sixth seen once. This entry belongs to a study of T cells in Graves' hyperthyroidism and ophthalmopathy. Study at large: At initial diagnosis, before any treatment had begun, peripheral blood was obtained.

V was shortened by 0 bases and J by 0 bases, with 12 bases between the two germline ends. The CDR3 is 17 amino acids. The germline V gene has CDR1 SGHRS and CDR2 YFSETQ. The chain recombines TRBV5-1 with TRBJ1-4, with D uncertain. The clonotype comes from a woman between 50 and 59 years old with Graves' hyperthyroidism that later progressed to Graves' ophthalmopathy. Material: blood. CDR3 sequence: CASSLAGVSATNEKLFF. Here the CDR3 DNA reads TGCGCCAGCAGCTTGGCCGGAGTATCTGCAACTAATGAAAAACTGTTTTTT.